This T cell receptor beta chain is from a study of T-cell reconstitution after alpha-beta-depleted transplantation in children. Preparation of the TCRbeta library was carried out with unique molecular identifiers. Using its own MiXCR run on the PCR reads, TCRdb lists one record per CDR3 protein. The repertoire holds about 830,000 distinct CDR3 sequences, roughly 15% seen once, with about 4.6% in the top ten. For this clonotype: Its antigen is unidentified.

Whole-study findings and limits: Surviving recipient cells, namely T cells and thymic progenitors, were the source of high day-60 TCRbeta diversity in some patients.

Germline V gives CDR1 MNHEY, CDR2 SMNVEV (reference sequence). The V and J ends lost 3 bases and 2 bases, in that order; junction bases with no gene match: 6. This CDR3 contains 15 residues. This chain connects TRBV27 to TRBJ2-7, with 8 bases fitting TRBD2. The receptor comes from a male patient aged 5 to 17 who had a stem cell transplant for acute lymphoblastic leukemia, so the T cells may come from the graft donor. The specimen was PBMCs, mostly from graft donor cells, collected 360 days after TCRalphabeta/CD19-depleted stem cell transplant. The CDR3 loop reads CASSFGGSGTYEQYF. In nucleotides, the CDR3 is TGTGCCAGCAGTTTCGGGGGTAGCGGGACCTACGAGCAGTACTTC.